The sequence of this TCR beta chain was determined in a study of T cells in Graves' hyperthyroidism and ophthalmopathy. Using RNA transcripts as the source, TCR beta CDR3 regions were amplified. HTBI primers were employed in a first-round RT-PCR of the TCR CDR3. TCRdb used MiXCR to reprocess the multiplex PCR reads, holding one entry per CDR3 protein. The profile shows hundreds of thousands of distinct CDR3 sequences, under 20% of them singletons. The ends were cut back, 11 bases at V and 4 bases at J, with 13 bases in the middle. This CDR3 comprises 12 residues. CDR1 and CDR2 (germline): LNHDA, SQIVND (reference sequence).

The V call is TRBV19, the J call TRBJ2-3; perhaps TRBD2 as D (5 bases). Material: blood. This clonotype originated in a woman younger than 45 with Graves' hyperthyroidism. The CDR3 spells CAPAAGADTQYF. CDR3 nucleotides: TGTGCCCCCGCTGCCGGGGCAGATACGCAGTATTTT.